This TCR beta chain originates from a study of PD-L1 blockade in urothelial cancer (dated by TCRdb to about 2017). At the level of the whole study: Therapy was started in the mid-2010s for all patients, and atezolizumab 1,200 mg was administered intravenously every 3 weeks. Twenty-five of 29 patients were males with bladder-origin urothelial cancer, and about 60% of the 29 reported a prior smoking history. Patients had an ECOG performance status of 0 or 1 and had received between 0 and 3 prior chemotherapy regimens. Durable clinical benefit was achieved by nine patients and was not achieved by 20 patients. Pretreatment tumor samples, along with matched peripheral blood serially collected before and after atezolizumab treatment, were subjected to TCR sequencing. The study, an exploratory multi-omic analysis, examined somatic, immune and clinical correlates of response to PD-L1 blockade with atezolizumab in urothelial cancer. Blood samples gave a median of about 130,000 T cells and approximately 80,000 unique TCRs, with a median clonality of 0.080. Blood samples were analyzed at 3 weeks after treatment start (second dose) and at 6 weeks after treatment start. Under 30 patients had pretreatment blood TCR-seq, around 25 had at least one posttreatment blood collection, and around 25 had tumor TCR-seq. Durable clinical benefit was defined as progression-free survival longer than 6 months, and TCR features were also tested against progression-free and overall survival. Whole exome sequencing and RNA sequencing of pretreatment tumors were performed alongside TCR sequencing in the same patients. Summary of the overall study and its limitations: Because the sample size was small (n ≈ 29) and many exploratory analyses were performed, the results are intended to be hypothesis-generating. Improved progression-free and overall survival was associated with having pretreatment peripheral blood TCR clonality below the median. Among patients with durable benefit, tumor-associated TCR clones showed greater expansion in peripheral blood 3 weeks after treatment started (n ≈ 23, p = 0.022).

Synthetic TCR analog templates were spiked into each PCR so that absolute template abundance could be estimated from read counts. TCRbeta CDR3 regions were amplified from genomic DNA with bias-controlled V and J gene primers using the immunoSEQ assay. Sequencing of rearranged TCRbeta segments was done at approximately 20X coverage. The original pipeline was this. Clustering was used to correct sequencing errors, and CDR3s were annotated against IMGT to assign V, D and J genes. Out-of-frame and stop-codon sequences were excluded, and only productive TCRbeta rearrangements were used in downstream analyses. To compute clonality, Shannon entropy was normalized by the log of the number of unique productive sequences and then subtracted from one. Clones differing between time points or between blood and tumor were identified using Fisher's exact test with Benjamini-Hochberg correction, with an adjusted p below 0.01 applied as the threshold. The table was pulled from immuneACCESS by TCRdb, which kept in-frame rearrangements only. Such tables lose some clones; where checked, under half of the loss comes from unresolved V genes, and the rest has no known cause. Clone size and the V and J calls come from that table; the DNA yielded D and trimming. The sample yields about 130,000 clones; more than 70% were counted once. In total, the top ten clones hold roughly 2.4% of the sample.

The meaning of the sample's time point label: peripheral blood 6 weeks after treatment start. The cohort included 29 patients with locally advanced or metastatic urothelial carcinoma who were treated at Memorial Sloan Kettering on a trial protocol. Peripheral blood mononuclear cells were collected pretreatment and during treatment, with between 1 and 8 total time points obtained per patient. The Qiagen DNeasy Blood extraction kit was used to purify genomic DNA from total PBMCs and tumor samples. PBMCs were collected pretreatment and during treatment, and were isolated and stored as previously described. V and J are truncated by 3 bases and 0 bases respectively, leaving an intervening sequence of 7 bases. Based on the germline V gene, the CDR1 and CDR2 sequences are SGDLS and YYNGEE. Taken from cysteine to phenylalanine, the CDR3 has 15 residues. This entry keeps only the CDR3 DNA: 45 bases, framed from base 1.

In the case of this clone: Its antigen specificity is not known. The record has no base qualities; no much larger clone is one base away.

This sequence originates from a man aged 50 to 59 with urothelial cancer. The chain is encoded by TRBV9 joined to TRBJ1-6, with the D gene call left open. The sample was PBMCs, taken around atezolizumab (anti-PD-L1) treatment. The bases read TGTGCCAGCAGCGAAGGGAGCTCCTATAATTCACCCCTCCACTTT. This encodes CASSEGSSYNSPLHF.